These 29 T cell receptor beta chains were sequenced from one sample in a study of a mutant IDH1 vaccine in newly diagnosed glioma (dated by TCRdb to the early 2020s). Interpreted using the paper, the time point label stands for: week 11, during vaccination. Every vaccine dose consisted of 300 ug of a 20-mer mutant IDH1 peptide in Montanide, administered subcutaneously together with topical imiquimod. Libraries came from the immunoSEQ multiplex PCR assay. The source is immuneACCESS, and TCRdb retained only in-frame sequences with V and J called. Part of the clones is not carried over; for the studies checked, unresolved V genes explain less than half of this, and the remainder is unexplained. Across this sample there are some 130,000 clones, with about 82% seen only once. The ten largest make up under 5.5% of the sample. These receptors have no known antigen. Material: PBMCs, obtained from a glioma patient whose treatment included an IDH1 peptide vaccine. Every receptor here comes from a man in his forties with glioma.

V is TRBV4-3 and J is TRBJ2-1; D is perhaps TRBD1 (5 bases). From germline, CDR1 is LGHNA and CDR2 YSLEER. Between the trimmed V and J ends, which lost 3 bases and 1 base, there was a span of 16 bases. The CDR3 extends over 17 amino acids. The CDR3 loop reads CASSQDGPGSSYNEQFF. DNA for the CDR3: TGCGCCAGCAGCCAGGATGGGCCAGGGTCGTCCTACAATGAGCAGTTCTTC.

The V call is TRBV4-3, the J call TRBJ1-1; 8 bases line up with TRBD1. Germline CDR1 LGHNA, CDR2 YSLEER. V lost 0 bases to trimming and J lost 3 bases; unmatched junction nucleotides: 0. This CDR3 region has 14 residues. CDR3 region: CASSQEDRDTEAFF. The CDR3 coding sequence is TGCGCCAGCAGCCAAGAGGACAGGGACACTGAAGCTTTCTTT.

V and J are TRBV11-2 and TRBJ2-1; D call uncertain. Looked up from germline, CDR1 is SGHAT and CDR2 is FQNNGV. This CDR3 has 16 amino acids. Trimming removed 6 bases at V and 0 bases at J, with 15 bases between. The DNA for the CDR3 is TGTGCCAGCAGTTCCCCGGGCAGGTCCTCCTACAATGAGCAGTTCTTC. The encoded protein is CASSSPGRSSYNEQFF.

This sequence joins TRBV18 and TRBJ2-7; D gene uncertain. V was trimmed by 4 bases and J by 3 bases, leaving 10 bases between them. Germline values: CDR1 KGHSH, CDR2 LQKENI. CDR3 length equals 13 residues. CDR3 coding DNA: TGTGCCAGCTCACGGGCCGGCGACTACGAGCAGTACTTC. This sequence encodes CASSRAGDYEQYF.

This chain links TRBV4-1 with TRBJ2-7, with TRBD2 as a possible D gene (5 bases). V dropped 4 bases and J dropped 2 bases, with 9 bases sitting between them. Germline lookup yields CDR1 MGHRA and CDR2 YSYEKL. CDR3 length equals 13 residues. The CDR3 nucleotides read TGCGCCAGCAGCCTCCCGGGAACCTACGAGCAGTACTTC. The encoded protein is CASSLPGTYEQYF.

The chain carries TRBV5-4 and TRBJ1-6, with D possibly TRBD1 on 5 matching bases. The germline V gene has CDR1 SGHNT and CDR2 YYREEE (reference sequence). This CDR3 comprises 14 residues. Trimming pared 1 base from V and 9 bases from J, leaving 11 bases between. The DNA of the CDR3 is TGTGCCAGCAGCTTGCGGGGGAGCCGTTCACCCCTCCACTTT. It codes for CASSLRGSRSPLHF.

The chain uses TRBV6-1 and TRBJ1-1, with D perhaps matching TRBD1 (6 bases). The germline V and J ends were trimmed by 7 bases and 1 base, with 13 bases remaining between them. The CDR3 is made up of 14 amino acids. Germline CDR1 is MNHNS and CDR2 is SASEGT. The CDR3 coding sequence is TGTGCCAGCATCGACAGGCTCCCGAACACTGAAGCTTTCTTT. It yields the protein CASIDRLPNTEAFF.

This chain joins TRBV6-1 and TRBJ1-4; D is undetermined. Germline V lookup: CDR1 MNHNS, CDR2 SASEGT. Trimming shortened V by 2 bases and J by 5 bases, and 12 bases separated the two germline ends. The CDR3 has 15 amino acids. The CDR3 here is CASSELGLINEKLFF. For the CDR3, the DNA is TGTGCCAGCAGTGAACTGGGGTTAATCAATGAAAAACTGTTTTTT.

This clone was recorded only once. The chain recombines TRBV28 with TRBJ2-1, with 7 bases lining up with TRBD1. V trimming: 3 bases; J trimming: 5 bases; junction bases outside the gene matches: 16. The CDR3 loop spans 18 amino acids. CDR1 MDHEN and CDR2 SYDVKM come from the germline V gene. The CDR3: CASSFLRFDRVVDNEQFF. CDR3 bases: TGTGCCAGCAGTTTCTTGAGGTTCGACAGGGTAGTAGACAATGAGCAGTTCTTC.

This sequence joins TRBV5-1 and TRBJ1-6; TRBD1 aligns across 7 bases. V lost 3 bases, J lost 7 bases, and 7 bases stayed unmatched. The germline gives CDR1 SGHRS, CDR2 YFSETQ. This CDR3 is built from 15 residues. The CDR3 coding sequence is TGCGCCAGCAGCTGGGCCGGACAGGCCAATTCACCCCTCCACTTT. This translates into CASSWAGQANSPLHF.

The V and J genes are TRBV9 and TRBJ2-5, with a tentative D call TRBD1 (5 bases). V was cut by 6 bases and J by 3 bases, with 9 bases left in between. CDR3 length: 12 amino acids. The germline V gene has CDR1 SGDLS and CDR2 YYNGEE. CDR3 loop: CASTRDEETQYF. The CDR3 bases are TGTGCCAGCACCAGGGATGAAGAGACCCAGTACTTC.

The rearrangement uses TRBV19 and TRBJ2-3; no reliable D call. This CDR3 is 11 amino acids long. CDR1 and CDR2 from the germline V gene are LNHDA and SQIVND (reference sequence). The V end was cut by 4 bases, the J end by 5 bases, with 4 bases between. For the CDR3, the DNA is TGTGCCAGTAGTACCGGAGATACGCAGTATTTT. It yields the protein CASSTGDTQYF.

The chain has TRBV19 and TRBJ2-3; perhaps TRBD2 as D (6 bases). The V gene lost 3 bases and the J gene lost 1 base, with 11 bases spanning the gap. CDR1 is LNHDA, CDR2 SQIVND, per germline (reference sequence). The CDR3 runs 15 residues. CDR3 in amino acids: CASSIGGIRTDTQYF. The CDR3 nucleotides are TGTGCCAGTAGTATTGGAGGGATACGCACAGATACGCAGTATTTT.

The chain couples TRBV27 to TRBJ1-5; D not resolved. Trimming shortened V by 6 bases and J by 4 bases, and 10 bases separated the two germline ends. The CDR3 contains 13 residues. The germline V gene encodes CDR1 MNHEY and CDR2 SMNVEV (reference sequence). CDR3 sequence reads: CASRALGNQPQHF. The CDR3 bases are TGTGCCAGCAGGGCCCTTGGGAATCAGCCCCAGCATTTT.

The rearrangement uses TRBV21-1 and TRBJ2-1; the DNA was not compared with TRBD2, the D call given in the table. TRBV21-1 is assigned pseudogene status. The CDR3 runs to 16 residues. The CDR3 sequence: CASSPPRDWEPREQFF. The CDR3 DNA is TGTGCCAGCAGCCCGCCCCGGGACTGGGAGCCTAGGGAGCAGTTCTTC.

The rearrangement uses TRBV4-2 and TRBJ2-3; possible D gene TRBD2, 6 bases. The germline V gene has CDR1 LGHNA and CDR2 YNFKEQ. Trimming pared 3 bases from V and 11 bases from J, leaving 12 bases between. The CDR3 spans 12 residues. The CDR3 spells CASSHGLGGQYF. The CDR3, as DNA: TGTGCCAGCAGCCACGGTTTGGGGGGGCAGTATTTT.

The V call is TRBV6-5, the J call TRBJ1-5; 8 bases agree with TRBD1. With V trimmed by 6 bases and J by 1 base, 5 bases remained unmatched. Germline lookup yields CDR1 MNHEY and CDR2 SVGAGI. The CDR3 totals 15 residues. The CDR3 DNA reads as TGTGCCAGCAGCAAGACAGGGGTCAGCAATCAGCCCCAGCATTTT. It codes for CASSKTGVSNQPQHF.

In the case of this clone: Other DNA sequences within the sample encode an identical CDR3. The rearrangement uses TRBV9 and TRBJ2-7; 11 positions match TRBD1. Germline CDR1 reads SGDLS; CDR2 reads YYNGEE. Trimming removed 4 bases from V and 2 bases from J; junction bases left unmatched: 2. The CDR3 is made up of 14 amino acids. As DNA, the CDR3 is TGTGCCAGCAGCCCGGGACAGGGGGCCTACGAGCAGTACTTC. It codes for CASSPGQGAYEQYF.

This chain uses TRBV5-1 with TRBJ2-1; 9 bases are shared with TRBD1. There are 14 residues in the CDR3. V lost 4 bases and J lost 4; bases outside the gene matches: 3. In germline, CDR1 is SGHRS, CDR2 YFSETQ. This CDR3 is CASSPGQGYNEQFF. CDR3 DNA sequence: TGCGCCAGCAGCCCGGGACAGGGATACAATGAGCAGTTCTTC.

The chain joins TRBV11-2 to TRBJ2-6; 7 positions match TRBD1. There are 16 residues in the CDR3. V shed 4 bases, J shed 2 bases, and the junction held 5 bases outside the gene matches. Germline CDR1 reads SGHAT; CDR2 reads FQNNGV. The CDR3: CASSSHRGTGANVLTF. Here the CDR3 DNA reads TGTGCCAGCAGCTCCCACAGGGGAACTGGGGCCAACGTCCTGACTTTC.

This clone was observed a single time. The V call is TRBV7-2, the J call TRBJ2-3; 7 bases are a match to TRBD1. The CDR3 covers 13 residues. Trimming at V came to 10 bases and at J to 9 bases, leaving 13 bases not matched to a gene. Germline CDR1 and CDR2: SGHTA and FQGNSA. CDR3 DNA: TGTGCCACCGACAGGGCCCACACAGGCACGCAGTATTTT. This encodes CATDRAHTGTQYF. Together with reference TRBV7-2 and TRBJ2-3, the CDR3 gives the full variable domain: GAGVSQSPSNKVTEKGKDVELRCDPISGHTALYWYRQSLGQGLEFLIYFQGNSAPDKSGLPSDRFSAERTGGSVSTLTIQRTQQEDSAVYLCATDRAHTGTQYFGPGTRLTVL.

CDR3 amino acids: CASSGRTVETQYF. CDR3 DNA: TGTGCCAGCAGCGGGCGGACGGTAGAGACCCAGTACTTC. The chain employs TRBV2 and TRBJ2-5; unclear D gene. The ends were cut back, 6 bases at V and 4 bases at J, with 12 bases in the middle. The CDR3 consists of 13 residues. Germline CDR1 reads SNHLY; CDR2 reads FYNNEI.

In this sample, this clone turned up once. The rearrangement links TRBV11-2 to TRBJ2-3; TRBD2 matches at 13 bases. The V and J ends lost 1 base and 4 bases, in that order; junction bases with no gene match: 5. There are 17 residues in the CDR3. Looked up from germline, CDR1 is SGHAT and CDR2 is FQNNGV. CDR3: CASSLAGLAGRADTQYF. CDR3 nucleotides: TGTGCCAGCAGCTTAGCGGGACTAGCGGGACGGGCAGATACGCAGTATTTT.

This rearrangement joins TRBV5-1 to TRBJ2-7; 10 nucleotides agree with TRBD2. Trimming at V came to 5 bases and at J to 2 bases, leaving 4 bases not matched to a gene. CDR1 is SGHRS and CDR2 is YFSETQ in the germline V gene. The CDR3 has 14 residues. CDR3 nucleotides: TGCGCCAGCAGACAGCGGGGGGGCCCCTACGAGCAGTACTTC. It encodes CASRQRGGPYEQYF.

The genes are TRBV7-6 and TRBJ2-3; the D is unclear. The ends were cut back, 2 bases at V and 2 bases at J, with 5 bases in the middle. Germline CDR1 reads SGHVS; CDR2 reads FNYEAQ. The CDR3 has 13 amino acids. The CDR3 here is CASSLYITDTQYF. As DNA, the CDR3 is TGTGCCAGCAGCTTATATATCACAGATACGCAGTATTTT.

The chain joins TRBV4-2 to TRBJ2-2, with D perhaps TRBD2 (5 bases). Trimming stripped 0 bases from V and 3 bases from J, with 8 bases between. Germline V gene lookup returns CDR1 LGHNA and CDR2 YNFKEQ. The CDR3 covers 15 residues. The DNA of the CDR3 is TGTGCCAGCAGCCAAGAGGGGAGCGACACCGGGGAGCTGTTTTTT. Its translation: CASSQEGSDTGELFF.

J is TRBJ2-5 and V is TRBV7-2; maybe TRBD2 (6 bases). V dropped 3 bases and J dropped 5 bases, with 19 bases sitting between them. In germline, CDR1 is SGHTA, CDR2 FQGNSA. There are 16 residues in the CDR3. The CDR3 reads CASSLIGWGGGETQYF. Here the CDR3 DNA reads TGTGCCAGCAGCTTGATTGGGTGGGGAGGCGGGGAGACCCAGTACTTC.

This chain uses TRBV11-2 with TRBJ2-1; tentative D call: TRBD2 (6 bases). Per germline, CDR1 SGHAT and CDR2 FQNNGV. The V and J ends lost 6 bases and 0 bases respectively, with 15 bases between them. The CDR3 extends over 16 amino acids. The DNA for the CDR3 is TGTGCCAGCAGTTCCTTTAGCGGACCCTCCTACAATGAGCAGTTCTTC. Translating it yields CASSSFSGPSYNEQFF.

The chain combines TRBV10-1 with TRBJ1-1; 9 bases agree with TRBD1. V was pared by 3 bases and J by 11 bases, with 7 bases of the junction left unmatched. The CDR3 totals 13 residues. Per germline, CDR1 WNHNN and CDR2 SYGVQD (reference sequence). The CDR3 spells CASSDIRTGDAFF. CDR3 DNA sequence: TGCGCCAGCAGTGACATTCGGACAGGGGACGCTTTCTTT.